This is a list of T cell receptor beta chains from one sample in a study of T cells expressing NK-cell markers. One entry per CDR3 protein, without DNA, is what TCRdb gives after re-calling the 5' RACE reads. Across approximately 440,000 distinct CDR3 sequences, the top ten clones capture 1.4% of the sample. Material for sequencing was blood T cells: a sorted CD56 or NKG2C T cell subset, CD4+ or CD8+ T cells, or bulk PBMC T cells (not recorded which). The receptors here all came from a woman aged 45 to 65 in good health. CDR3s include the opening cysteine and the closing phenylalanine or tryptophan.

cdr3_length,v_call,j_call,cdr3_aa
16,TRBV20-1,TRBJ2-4,CSARTREGRLGNIQYF
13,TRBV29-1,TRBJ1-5,CSVSLGSNQPQHF
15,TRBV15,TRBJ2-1,CATSRGGVEGNEQFF
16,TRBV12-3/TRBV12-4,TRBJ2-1,CASSYVLAGGSNEQFF
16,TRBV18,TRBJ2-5,CASSPLMTAYQETQYF
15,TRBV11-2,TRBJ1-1,CASSPRTANPPEAFF
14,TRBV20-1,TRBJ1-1,CSARIGGPNTEAFF
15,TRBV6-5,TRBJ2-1,CASSYSWEMSYEQFF
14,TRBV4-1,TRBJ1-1,CASSQEEGYTEAFF
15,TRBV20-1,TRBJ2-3,CSARGGAADTDTQYF
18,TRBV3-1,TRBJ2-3,CASSQVAPAGGRTDTQYF
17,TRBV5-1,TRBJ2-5,CASSLGGGRNTGETQYF